The rows below give T cell receptor beta chains drawn from one sample of a study of shared clonotypes between healthy human individuals. Method: immunoSEQ multiplex PCR; TCRdb's copy keeps in-frame clones and lacks some. Of around 2,000,000 clones detected, about 95% appear once; the ten largest clones hold approximately 0.13%. The source material was naive CD4+ T cells sorted from blood. Receptors were obtained from a man aged 18 to 30 in good health. CDR3s include the opening cysteine and the closing phenylalanine or tryptophan. A D gene is named only where the DNA matches it firmly. Clone size, where shown, is once, few, many, or a class for clones that have expanded.

v_gene	d_gene	abundance	j_gene	CDR3aa	CDR3nt
TRBV2	-	-	TRBJ2-7	CASSRRQSYEQYF	TGTGCCAGCAGTCGCAGACAATCCTACGAGCAGTACTTC
TRBV5-1	TRBD1	-	TRBJ2-5	CASSLDRGVAEGTQYF	TGCGCCAGCAGCTTGGACAGGGGGGTCGCAGAGGGGACCCAGTACTTC
TRBV2	TRBD2	-	TRBJ2-5	CASSLLAEFQETQYF	TGTGCCAGCAGTCTCCTAGCGGAGTTCCAAGAGACCCAGTACTTC
TRBV5-5	-	-	TRBJ2-7	CASSSPGVSYEQYF	TGTGCCAGCAGCTCCCCTGGGGTTTCCTACGAGCAGTACTTC
TRBV6-1	-	-	TRBJ2-1	CASKVSGYNEQFF	TGTGCCAGCAAAGTGTCCGGCTACAATGAGCAGTTCTTC
TRBV19	TRBD1	-	TRBJ2-1	CASSTAAGQGNEQFF	TGTGCCAGTAGTACGGCCGCGGGACAGGGCAATGAGCAGTTCTTC
TRBV2	TRBD1	-	TRBJ1-4	CASSEVTGGEKLFF	TGTGCCAGCAGTGAAGTTACAGGGGGTGAAAAACTGTTTTTT
TRBV4-1	-	-	TRBJ2-7	CASSQEERVGGNEQYF	TGCGCCAGCAGCCAAGAGGAAAGGGTTGGGGGCAACGAGCAGTACTTC
TRBV14	-	-	TRBJ1-2	CASSPGGNYGYTF	TGTGCCAGCAGCCCGGGCGGGAACTATGGCTACACCTTC
TRBV7-9	TRBD2	-	TRBJ2-2	CASSFIAGMNTGELFF	TGTGCCAGCAGCTTCATAGCGGGGATGAACACCGGGGAGCTGTTTTTT
TRBV4-3	TRBD2	-	TRBJ2-7	CASSQVLLAGAPTDEQYF	TGCGCCAGCAGCCAAGTATTACTAGCGGGAGCCCCCACGGACGAGCAGTACTTC
TRBV28	-	-	TRBJ1-2	CASSFRDLYGYTF	TGTGCCAGCAGTTTCCGGGATCTCTATGGCTACACCTTC
TRBV7-9	-	once	TRBJ2-7	CASSPSAGGPYEQYF	TGTGCCAGCAGCCCCTCAGCCGGAGGGCCGTACGAGCAGTACTTC
TRBV6-5	TRBD1	-	TRBJ1-5	CASRSDRNSHQPQHF	TGTGCCAGCAGATCGGACAGGAACTCCCATCAGCCCCAGCATTTT
TRBV11-2	-	-	TRBJ1-5	CASSLDWGLEQPQHF	TGTGCCAGCAGCTTAGATTGGGGATTGGAACAGCCCCAGCATTTT
TRBV7-9	-	-	TRBJ1-5	CASSSTVPHQPQHF	TGTGCCAGCAGCTCGACGGTCCCCCATCAGCCCCAGCATTTT
TRBV14	-	-	TRBJ1-5	CASSLLLTDYSNQPQHF	TGTGCCAGCAGCCTCCTCCTGACAGATTATAGCAATCAGCCCCAGCATTTT